These 27 T cell receptor beta chains were sequenced from one sample in a study of OX40 agonist ivuxolimab in advanced cancers. The protocol was immunoSEQ multiplex PCR, while the TCRdb copy is restricted to in-frame clones and leaves out a portion. The sample carries 60,000 to 80,000 clones, roughly 82% recorded once. The sample here was CD4+ or CD8+ T cells sorted from blood, taken in a trial of the OX40 agonist ivuxolimab. These TCRs come from an adult with an advanced solid tumor such as melanoma, head and neck, liver or kidney cancer.

The genes are TRBV11-2 and TRBJ2-2, with D tentatively TRBD2 (6 bases). Trimming left V 1 base short and J 4 bases short, with 19 bases between. The CDR3 has 18 residues. From germline, CDR1 is SGHAT and CDR2 FQNNGV. The CDR3 DNA follows: TGTGCCAGCAGCTTAGGGGAGATGCTCGGGAGAGGCACCGGGGAGCTGTTTTTT. As protein: CASSLGEMLGRGTGELFF.

The chain carries TRBV7-2 and TRBJ2-5; maybe TRBD2 (5 bases). Germline V CDR1 and CDR2: SGHTA, FQGNSA. This CDR3 region has 14 residues. Trimming stripped 2 bases from V and 9 bases from J, with 16 bases between. This chain's CDR3 is CASSLQSRSEAQYF. CDR3 nucleotides: TGTGCCAGCAGCTTACAGTCTAGGTCGGAGGCCCAGTACTTC.

Of note for this clone: One end of the junction varies from germline; a read error may be responsible. This chain joins TRBV11-2 and TRBJ1-1; D call uncertain. CDR3 size: 15 residues. Germline-derived CDR1 and CDR2 are SGHAT and FQNNGV. The CDR3 DNA is TGTGCCAGCAGCATAGACCTCTGGCGGAACACTGAAGCTTTCTTT. It codes for CASSIDLWRNTEAFF. The full variable domain, rest sourced from reference TRBV11-2 and TRBJ1-1, is EAGVAQSPRYKIIEKRQSVAFWCNPISGHATLYWYQQILGQGPKLLIQFQNNGVVDDSQLPKDRFSAERLKGVDSTLKIQPAKLEDSAVYLCASSIDLWRNTEAFFGQGTRLTVV.

The J gene is TRBJ2-3, the V gene TRBV5-8, with 7 bases identical to TRBD1. V shed 4 bases and J 5 bases; nucleotides not matched to a gene: 7. The CDR3 consists of 14 residues. The germline gives CDR1 SGHTS, CDR2 YDEGEE. As DNA, the CDR3 is TGTGCCAGCAGCCCTGGACAGGTGGGAGATACGCAGTATTTT. Its protein product is CASSPGQVGDTQYF.

V and J are TRBV5-1 and TRBJ2-7; no clear D. The germline V gene encodes CDR1 SGHRS and CDR2 YFSETQ. V shed 4 bases and J shed 3 bases, with 14 bases lying between them. The CDR3 runs to 14 residues. The CDR3 here is CASSDVGINYEQYF. In DNA form, the CDR3 reads TGCGCCAGCAGCGATGTAGGGATTAACTACGAGCAGTACTTC.

The genes are TRBV5-1 and TRBJ2-7; weak D call: TRBD1 (6 bases). Germline CDR1 is SGHRS and CDR2 is YFSETQ. V dropped 0 bases and J dropped 2 bases, with 9 bases sitting between them. The CDR3 has 14 amino acids. The CDR3 loop reads CASSLGDIAYEQYF. CDR3 coding DNA: TGCGCCAGCAGCTTGGGGGACATAGCCTACGAGCAGTACTTC. Full variable domain (remainder filled in from reference TRBV5-1 and TRBJ2-7): KAGVTQTPRYLIKTRGQQVTLSCSPISGHRSVSWYQQTPGQGLQFLFEYFSETQRNKGNFPGRFSGRQFSNSRSEMNVSTLELGDSALYLCASSLGDIAYEQYFGPGTRLTVT.

The chain joins TRBV7-9 to TRBJ2-3; a weak D match, TRBD2 (6 bases). Germline CDR1 is SEHNR and CDR2 is FQNEAQ (reference sequence). The CDR3 contains 16 residues. V was pared by 5 bases and J by 1 base, with 16 bases between. CDR3 nucleotides: TGTGCCAGCAGCCCCTTGCGGGGCGCAGGCACAGATACGCAGTATTTT. This sequence encodes CASSPLRGAGTDTQYF.

V gene TRBV18 combines with J gene TRBJ2-2; 7 bases match TRBD1. Losses at the gene ends were 3 bases for V and 0 bases for J; bases not matched to a gene: 4. CDR1 is KGHSH, CDR2 LQKENI, per germline. This CDR3 has 16 residues. CDR3 loop: CASSPMGQSNTGELFF. The CDR3 DNA is TGTGCCAGCTCACCGATGGGACAGTCGAACACCGGGGAGCTGTTTTTT.

The chain employs TRBV5-4 and TRBJ1-4; 7 bases match TRBD1. The CDR3 length is 16 residues. Germline CDR1 reads SGHNT; CDR2 reads YYREEE (reference sequence). After removal of 4 bases from V and 0 bases from J, the junction contained 6 bases not matched to a gene. The CDR3 reads CASSLGQSATNEKLFF. The CDR3, as DNA: TGTGCCAGCAGCCTGGGACAGAGTGCAACTAATGAAAAACTGTTTTTT.

J is TRBJ1-5 and V is TRBV7-2; a weak D match, TRBD1 (5 bases). V shed 1 base and J shed 7 bases, with 8 bases lying between them. The CDR3 totals 13 residues. CDR1 is SGHTA and CDR2 is FQGNSA in the germline V gene. Here the CDR3 reads CASSLVGAQPQHF. DNA of the CDR3: TGTGCCAGCAGCTTAGTTGGGGCCCAGCCCCAGCATTTT. Looking up the rest from reference TRBV7-2 and TRBJ1-5 gives the full variable domain: GAGVSQSPSNKVTEKGKDVELRCDPISGHTALYWYRQSLGQGLEFLIYFQGNSAPDKSGLPSDRFSAERTGGSVSTLTIQRTQQEDSAVYLCASSLVGAQPQHFGDGTRLSIL.

This CDR3 is CASSINREISPLHF. The CDR3 DNA is TGTGCCAGCAGCATAAACAGGGAAATTTCACCCCTCCACTTT. This chain connects TRBV7-2 to TRBJ1-6, with D possibly being TRBD1 (6 bases). From germline, CDR1 is SGHTA and CDR2 FQGNSA. V lost 5 bases and J 9 bases, leaving 14 bases between the germline ends. The CDR3 has 14 amino acids. Full variable domain (missing parts from reference TRBV7-2 and TRBJ1-6): GAGVSQSPSNKVTEKGKDVELRCDPISGHTALYWYRQSLGQGLEFLIYFQGNSAPDKSGLPSDRFSAERTGGSVSTLTIQRTQQEDSAVYLCASSINREISPLHFGNGTRLTVT.

The chain uses TRBV7-2 and TRBJ2-5; D perhaps matches TRBD2 (5 bases). The CDR3 sequence is 15 residues long. The V gene lost 0 bases and the J gene lost 6 bases, with 14 bases spanning the gap. CDR1 SGHTA and CDR2 FQGNSA come from the germline V gene. The CDR3 DNA sequence: TGTGCCAGCAGCTTAGCGACTAATCCCCAGCAGACCCAGTACTTC. It yields the protein CASSLATNPQQTQYF.

The chain uses TRBV7-2 and TRBJ2-7; D is uncertain. There are 14 residues in the CDR3. Per germline, CDR1 SGHTA and CDR2 FQGNSA. V lost 7 bases, J lost 6 bases, and 19 bases lay in between. For the CDR3, the DNA is TGTGCCAGCACCCCGGGTGGACGGCGAAGCGAGCAGTACTTC. It encodes CASTPGGRRSEQYF.

J is TRBJ2-5 and V is TRBV7-2; the match to TRBD2 covers 8 bases. Germline assignment: CDR1 SGHTA and CDR2 FQGNSA. Trimming took 3 bases from V and 1 from J; bases not matched to a gene: 1. The CDR3 is made up of 14 amino acids. The CDR3 loop reads CASSFSGTQETQYF. As DNA, the CDR3 is TGTGCCAGCAGCTTTAGCGGGACCCAAGAGACCCAGTACTTC.

This clone was recorded only once. The V gene is TRBV10-3, the J gene TRBJ2-7; perhaps TRBD1 as D (5 bases). CDR1 and CDR2 (germline): ENHRY, SYGVKD. This CDR3 has 12 amino acids. V dropped 6 bases and J dropped 3 bases, with 9 bases sitting between them. CDR3 in DNA: TGTGCCATCAGCCGGACACTCTACGAGCAGTACTTC. This sequence encodes CAISRTLYEQYF.

The chain combines TRBV7-2 with TRBJ1-4; D unclear. V was clipped by 5 bases and J by 7 bases, with 14 bases between them. Germline V gene data show CDR1 as SGHTA and CDR2 as FQGNSA. The CDR3 is 14 amino acids. CDR3 amino acids: CASSRMTRGEKLFF. The CDR3 DNA follows: TGTGCCAGCAGCCGAATGACACGCGGTGAAAAACTGTTTTTT.

The V and J genes are TRBV7-9 and TRBJ2-3; D is perhaps TRBD1 or TRBD2 (6 bases each). In germline, CDR1 is SEHNR, CDR2 FQNEAQ (reference sequence). Between the trimmed V and J ends, which lost 3 bases and 4 bases, there was a span of 8 bases. CDR3 length: 13 residues. CDR3 DNA: TGTGCCAGCAGCTTGGGGGGCGCAGATACGCAGTATTTT. Encoded protein: CASSLGGADTQYF.

The chain has TRBV19 and TRBJ2-3, with D perhaps TRBD1 (6 bases). The CDR3 spans 15 residues. The germline V gene has CDR1 LNHDA and CDR2 SQIVND (reference sequence). V was cut by 1 base and J by 3 bases, with 11 bases left in between. For the CDR3, the DNA is TGTGCCAGTAGTATAGCCAGGGGAGATACAGATACGCAGTATTTT. It translates to CASSIARGDTDTQYF. The full variable domain, completed using reference TRBV19 and TRBJ2-3, is DGGITQSPKYLFRKEGQNVTLSCEQNLNHDAMYWYRQDPGQGLRLIYYSQIVNDFQKGDIAEGYSVSREKKESFPLTVTSAQKNPTAFYLCASSIARGDTDTQYFGPGTRLTVL.

The chain combines TRBV21-1 with TRBJ1-5; the DNA was not used to check the table's D call, TRBD1. TRBV21-1 is a recognized pseudogene. This CDR3 region has 16 residues. The CDR3 sequence: CASSKGPGSNNQPQHF. The CDR3 nucleotides read TGTGCCAGCAGCAAAGGTCCAGGGTCGAACAATCAGCCCCAGCATTTT.

Comment on this clone: The junction departs from the called germline gene at one end, perhaps through a read error. V is TRBV7-3 and J is TRBJ1-2; 9 bases are a match to TRBD1. Germline assignment: CDR1 SGHTA and CDR2 FQGTGA. The CDR3 is 14 amino acids. The CDR3 sequence: CASSPGSTGGNSNF. The CDR3 region has the DNA TGTGCCAGCAGCCCTGGGTCGACAGGGGGAAACTCCAACTTC.

This sequence joins TRBV18 and TRBJ2-5; tentatively, D is TRBD1 or TRBD2 (7 bases each). The ends were cut back, 1 base at V and 7 bases at J, with 13 bases in the middle. From germline, CDR1 is KGHSH and CDR2 LQKENI. There are 14 residues in the CDR3. Here the CDR3 DNA reads TGTGCCAGCTCACCACTCGACAGGGAGGGGACCCAGTACTTC. This sequence encodes CASSPLDREGTQYF.

V is TRBV7-2 and J is TRBJ2-1, with D perhaps being TRBD1 or TRBD2 (5 bases each). Germline V gene data show CDR1 as SGHTA and CDR2 as FQGNSA. Trimming shortened V by 1 base and J by 6 bases, and 13 bases separated the two germline ends. The CDR3 sequence is 15 residues long. CDR3 protein: CASSLVGYGGNEQFF. The CDR3, as DNA: TGTGCCAGCAGCTTAGTAGGGTATGGGGGCAATGAGCAGTTCTTC.

The gene calls are TRBV18 and TRBJ2-7, with 7 bases lining up with TRBD1. J lost 0 bases, V lost 3 bases, and 5 bases had no gene match. This CDR3 contains 15 residues. Germline CDR1 reads KGHSH; CDR2 reads LQKENI. This CDR3 reads CASSPQGQSSYEQYF. The DNA of the CDR3 is TGTGCCAGCTCACCGCAGGGACAGAGCTCCTACGAGCAGTACTTC. Based on the CDR3 plus reference TRBV18 and TRBJ2-7, the full variable domain is NAGVMQNPRHLVRRRGQEARLRCSPMKGHSHVYWYRQLPEEGLKFMVYLQKENIIDESGMPKERFSAEFPKEGPSILRIQQVVRGDSAAYFCASSPQGQSSYEQYFGPGTRLTVT.

The genes are TRBV5-4 and TRBJ2-3, with 7 bases identical to TRBD1. This CDR3 spans 16 amino acids. The germline CDR1 and CDR2 sequences are SGHNT and YYREEE (reference sequence). Germline trimming cut 4 bases from V and 2 bases from J; bases unmatched to any gene: 10. CDR3 sequence reads: CASSPALGQPTDTQYF. CDR3 coding DNA: TGTGCCAGCAGCCCCGCCTTGGGACAGCCCACAGATACGCAGTATTTT.

The CDR3 DNA reads as TGTGCCAGCAGCCAGGGGTGGTCGACTGAAGCTTTCTTT. It specifies CASSQGWSTEAFF. The chain combines TRBV6-5 with TRBJ1-1; weak D call: TRBD1 (6 bases). CDR1 and CDR2 from the germline V gene are MNHEY and SVGAGI. The CDR3 has 13 residues. V was cut by 6 bases and J by 5 bases, with 13 bases left in between.

This rearrangement joins TRBV19 to TRBJ1-2; D gene uncertain. Trimming removed 5 bases from V and 1 base from J, with 8 bases in between. This CDR3 is built from 13 residues. Looked up from germline, CDR1 is LNHDA and CDR2 is SQIVND (reference sequence). Here the CDR3 reads CASSSGDNYGYTF. CDR3 DNA sequence: TGTGCCAGTAGTTCCGGGGATAACTATGGCTACACCTTC.

The rearrangement links TRBV11-3 to TRBJ2-1, with 8 bases that match TRBD1. The V segment lost 6 bases and the J segment 5 bases; nucleotides outside the gene matches: 9. This CDR3 contains 15 residues. Per the germline V gene, CDR1 is SGHNT and CDR2 is YENEEA. The CDR3 reads CASSPGQGSHNEQFF. The CDR3 DNA is TGTGCCAGCAGTCCCGGACAGGGATCTCACAATGAGCAGTTCTTC.